One sample yielded the 16 T cell receptor beta chains listed below, sequenced in a study of PD-1 blockade in classical Hodgkin lymphoma. Time point given: cycle 4 day 1 (C4D1), after around six weeks of nivolumab. Every patient had relapsed following autologous stem cell transplantation, and cohorts differed in brentuximab vedotin exposure. It was by magnetic negative selection that CD4+ T cells were purified from thawed PBMCs. Sequencing was performed with immunoSEQ multiplex PCR; in TCRdb, only in-frame clones are kept and a portion is missing. There are around 37,000 clones in the sample; roughly nine tenths occur only once, and around 0.3% lies in the top ten. The sample consisted of CD4+ T cells from blood, taken before the fourth cycle of nivolumab. Every receptor here comes from a human donor with classical Hodgkin lymphoma.

This clone has more than one count but fewer than ten. The chain employs TRBV30 and TRBJ2-3, with D perhaps TRBD2 (6 bases). Between the trimmed V and J ends, which lost 0 bases and 0 bases, there was a span of 13 bases. The germline gives CDR1 GTSNPN, CDR2 SVGIG (reference sequence). The CDR3 totals 16 residues. CDR3 sequence reads: CAWSVGLSLSTDTQYF. For the CDR3, the DNA is TGTGCCTGGAGTGTGGGACTCAGTCTTAGCACAGATACGCAGTATTTT.

The chain carries TRBV30 and TRBJ2-7; D gene uncertain. V shed 0 bases and J shed 2 bases, with 11 bases lying between them. CDR3 length: 14 residues. CDR1 GTSNPN and CDR2 SVGIG come from the germline V gene (reference sequence). The CDR3 sequence is CAWSVGNDAYEQYF. DNA for the CDR3: TGTGCCTGGAGTGTAGGAAATGACGCCTACGAGCAGTACTTC.

The gene calls are TRBV29-1 and TRBJ2-7; 10 bases align to TRBD2. The CDR3 is 16 residues long. Trimming removed 1 base from V and 2 bases from J; junction bases left unmatched: 8. CDR1 is SQVTM, CDR2 ANQGSEA, per germline. CDR3 sequence reads: CSVEGGSGRTTYEQYF. The CDR3 bases are TGCAGCGTTGAAGGGGGTAGCGGGAGGACTACCTACGAGCAGTACTTC.

This clone was detected only once. The chain links TRBV5-4 to TRBJ1-1; D gene ambiguous. Trimming pared 1 base from V and 2 bases from J, leaving 12 bases between. Germline CDR1 is SGHNT and CDR2 is YYREEE (reference sequence). This CDR3 is built from 15 residues. CDR3 region: CASSLSFQANTEAFF. The CDR3 DNA sequence: TGTGCCAGCAGCTTGTCGTTTCAGGCAAACACTGAAGCTTTCTTT. Based on the CDR3 plus reference TRBV5-4 and TRBJ1-1, the full variable domain is ETGVTQSPTHLIKTRGQQVTLRCSSQSGHNTVSWYQQALGQGPQFIFQYYREEENGRGNFPPRFSGLQFPNYSSELNVNALELDDSALYLCASSLSFQANTEAFFGQGTRLTVV.

The rearrangement links TRBV7-3 to TRBJ2-1; the match to TRBD2 covers 7 bases. Germline assignment: CDR1 SGHTA and CDR2 FQGTGA. CDR3 length: 14 residues. The V and J ends lost 5 bases and 9 bases, in that order; junction bases with no gene match: 10. DNA for the CDR3: TGTGCCAGCAGCCGCGCGGGGCGGGAGAGTGAGCAGTTCTTC. Translating gives CASSRAGRESEQFF.

The DNA for the CDR3 is TGTGCCAGCAGCTTAGACCTCCATGGCTACACCTTC. It yields the protein CASSLDLHGYTF. This sequence joins TRBV7-6 and TRBJ1-2; D not certain. Per germline, CDR1 SGHVS and CDR2 FNYEAQ. The germline V and J ends were trimmed by 1 base and 6 bases, with 6 bases remaining between them. The CDR3 extends over 12 amino acids.

The gene calls are TRBV18 and TRBJ2-1; 12 nucleotides line up with TRBD2. The J segment lost 10 bases and the V segment lost 4 bases, leaving 5 bases of the junction unmatched. The germline V gene encodes CDR1 KGHSH and CDR2 LQKENI. This CDR3 has 14 residues. The CDR3 sequence: CASSLGLAGKEQFF. The CDR3 DNA sequence: TGTGCCAGCTCACTGGGACTAGCGGGCAAGGAGCAGTTCTTC.

The chain combines TRBV5-5 with TRBJ1-1; no definite D call. The CDR3 has 14 amino acids. Germline CDR1 is SGHKS and CDR2 is YYEKEE (reference sequence). Trimming cost V 7 bases and J 1 base, with 14 bases left between them. In DNA form, the CDR3 reads TGTGCCAGCTACCAGGCGCGGACGAACACTGAAGCTTTCTTT. Encoded protein: CASYQARTNTEAFF.

This clone was counted only a few times. The rearrangement joins TRBV11-2 to TRBJ2-4, with TRBD1 as a possible D gene (5 bases). Trimming shortened V by 2 bases and J by 3 bases, and 11 bases separated the two germline ends. Germline V gives CDR1 SGHAT, CDR2 FQNNGV. The CDR3 totals 15 residues. CDR3 region: CASSLRSQGKNIQYF. CDR3 DNA sequence: TGTGCCAGCAGCTTAAGGAGTCAGGGCAAAAACATTCAGTACTTC.

The J gene is TRBJ2-7, the V gene TRBV5-1; 13 bases match TRBD2. Unmatched junction bases numbered 8, after V lost 4 bases and J lost 1 base. The CDR3 is 17 amino acids. From germline, CDR1 is SGHRS and CDR2 YFSETQ. CDR3 protein: CASSPSILAGGSYEQYF. The CDR3 DNA sequence: TGCGCCAGCAGCCCCTCAATACTAGCGGGAGGGTCCTACGAGCAGTACTTC.

The chain's CDR3 is CASSPLGANTGELFF. The CDR3 bases are TGCGCCAGCAGCCCGTTGGGGGCGAACACCGGGGAGCTGTTTTTT. The chain has TRBV5-1 and TRBJ2-2; TRBD1 or TRBD2 may be the D gene (5 bases each). Germline CDR1 reads SGHRS; CDR2 reads YFSETQ. Trimming left V 4 bases short and J 0 bases short, with 10 bases between. CDR3 length: 15 residues.

The genes are TRBV6-5 and TRBJ1-1; D gene ambiguous. The length of the CDR3 is 15 residues. CDR1 is MNHEY, CDR2 SVGAGI, per germline. With 0 bases removed from V and 4 bases from J, the gap between germline ends came to 12 bases. In DNA form, the CDR3 reads TGTGCCAGCAGTTACTCCGGGGTGTCCCTCACTGAAGCTTTCTTT. It yields the protein CASSYSGVSLTEAFF.

J is TRBJ2-1 and V is TRBV28; 9 bases are a match to TRBD1. Germline CDR1 is MDHEN and CDR2 is SYDVKM. V dropped 0 bases and J dropped 4; count of bases not matched to a gene: 1. The CDR3 has 15 amino acids. For the CDR3, the DNA is TGTGCCAGCAGTTTATGGGGACAGGGATACAATGAGCAGTTCTTC. Translation: CASSLWGQGYNEQFF.

This clone was seen just once. The CDR3 DNA follows: TGCAGCGTTCAACAAAACTCCTACGAGCAGTACTTC. Residues: CSVQQNSYEQYF. The chain joins TRBV29-1 to TRBJ2-7, with D hard to call. Germline V CDR1 and CDR2: SQVTM, ANQGSEA. The V end was cut by 5 bases, the J end by 0 bases, with 8 bases between. This CDR3 contains 12 residues.

J is TRBJ1-2 and V is TRBV9, with a tentative D call TRBD1 (5 bases). The germline V and J ends were trimmed by 6 bases and 2 bases, with 11 bases remaining between them. This CDR3 spans 13 amino acids. Germline lookup yields CDR1 SGDLS and CDR2 YYNGEE. The CDR3 nucleotides are TGTGCCAGCAACCGGGACGCCAACTATGGCTACACCTTC. The encoded protein is CASNRDANYGYTF. Complete variable domain (other parts from reference TRBV9 and TRBJ1-2): DSGVTQTPKHLITATGQRVTLRCSPRSGDLSVYWYQQSLDQGLQFLIQYYNGEERAKGNILERFSAQQFPDLHSELNLSSLELGDSALYFCASNRDANYGYTFGSGTRLTVV.

The chain has TRBV9 and TRBJ2-5; no firm D call. The ends were cut back, 3 bases at V and 0 bases at J, with 6 bases in the middle. The CDR3 contains 13 residues. From germline, CDR1 is SGDLS and CDR2 YYNGEE. CDR3 amino acids: CASSGYNQETQYF. The CDR3 DNA is TGTGCCAGCAGCGGTTATAACCAAGAGACCCAGTACTTC.